This TCR beta chain was sequenced during a study of blood T cell repertoires in COVID-19. Looking at the study overall: There were acute and convalescent COVID-19 samples, and they came from the United States, Italy and Spain.

The CDR3 is made up of 15 amino acids. V lost 4 bases, J lost 3 bases, and 6 bases stayed unmatched. Germline V CDR1 and CDR2: SGHRS, YFSETQ. To note about this clone: The sample holds other DNA sequences that translate to the same CDR3.

In the original processing: Quantification of nucleated cells was approximated via reference gene primer amplification. Here immunoSEQ multiplex PCR was the method, and the copy in TCRdb shows in-frame clones only, minus some. From that table come the V and J calls and clone size; the DNA was used to work out D and trimming. The table includes about 200,000 clones, around 89% detected once. Sequenced input: peripheral blood. This sequence originates from a human donor in a cohort sampled during active COVID-19. This chain links TRBV5-1 with TRBJ2-2, with 7 nucleotides matching TRBD1. This CDR3 reads CASSPQGSDTGELFF. For the CDR3, the DNA is TGCGCCAGCAGCCCACAGGGGTCGGACACCGGGGAGCTGTTTTTT.